The entry that follows covers one TCR beta chain sequence. Its antigen is undetermined. Researchers used 5'RACE with constant-segment primers to make TCR alpha and TCR beta cDNA libraries that carry sample barcodes and UMIs. A single record per CDR3 protein comes from TCRdb applying MiXCR to the 5' RACE reads. The data show around 340,000 distinct CDR3 sequences, roughly 21% seen once. The data were obtained in a study of T-cell memory formation after mild COVID-19. Study overall: In these data, TCR clusters were largely donor specific.

V was trimmed by 5 bases and J by 1 base, leaving 13 bases between them. This CDR3 has 15 amino acids. Findings of the study overall: Proof of SARS-CoV-2 specificity was absent for the second-wave clones that crested on day 37. Mainly in CM and EM were contracting CD4+ clones; CD8+ were in EMRA.

This chain uses TRBV12-3 or TRBV12-4 with TRBJ2-3, with D tentatively TRBD2 (6 bases). The TCR originated in an adult woman who had mild COVID-19 (a few samples of this study predate the infection). Cell type and time point are not known. Sequencing was performed on PBMCs or a T cell subset sorted from them (not recorded which). The CDR3 bases are TGTGCCAGCAGTGCACTAGCATTGGGCACAGATACGCAGTATTTT. This encodes CASSALALGTDTQYF.